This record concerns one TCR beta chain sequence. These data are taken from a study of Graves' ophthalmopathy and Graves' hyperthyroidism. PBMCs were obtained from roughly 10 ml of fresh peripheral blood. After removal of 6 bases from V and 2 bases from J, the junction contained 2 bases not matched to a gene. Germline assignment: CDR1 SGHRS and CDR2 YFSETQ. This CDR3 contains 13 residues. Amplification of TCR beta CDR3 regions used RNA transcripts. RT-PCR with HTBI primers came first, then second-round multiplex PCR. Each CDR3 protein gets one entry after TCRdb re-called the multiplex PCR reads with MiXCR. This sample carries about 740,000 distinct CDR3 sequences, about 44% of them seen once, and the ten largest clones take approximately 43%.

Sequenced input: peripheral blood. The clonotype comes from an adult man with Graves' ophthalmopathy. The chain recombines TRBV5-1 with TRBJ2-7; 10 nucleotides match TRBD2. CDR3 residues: CASKLAGTYEQYF. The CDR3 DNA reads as TGCGCCAGCAAACTAGCGGGAACCTACGAGCAGTACTTC.